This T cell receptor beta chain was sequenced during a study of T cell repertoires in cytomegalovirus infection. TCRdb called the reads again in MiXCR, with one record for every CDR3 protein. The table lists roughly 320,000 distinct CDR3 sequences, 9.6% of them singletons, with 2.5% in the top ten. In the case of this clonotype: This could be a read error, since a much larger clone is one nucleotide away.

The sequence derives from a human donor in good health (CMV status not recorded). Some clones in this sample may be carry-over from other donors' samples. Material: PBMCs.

Here the CDR3 reads CSVKTGNTIYF. DNA of the CDR3: TGCAGCGTTAAAACGGGAAACACCATATATTTT. The chain recombines TRBV29-1 with TRBJ1-3, with D uncertain. Germline CDR1 reads SQVTM; CDR2 reads ANQGSEA. The CDR3 length is 11 residues. The V and J ends lost 5 bases and 4 bases respectively, with 6 bases between them.